The 15 T cell receptor beta chains below come from one sample, sequenced in a study of blood T cell repertoires in COVID-19. Produced via immunoSEQ multiplex PCR; TCRdb's table is partial and in-frame only. Of more than 35,000 clones in the sample, about 89% were seen once. Specimen: peripheral blood. These receptors originate from a human donor in a cohort sampled during active COVID-19.

The chain is built from TRBV14 and TRBJ1-1; D gene unclear. The germline V gene encodes CDR1 SGHDN and CDR2 FVKESK. The CDR3 runs to 13 residues. V lost 0 bases, J lost 4 bases, and 6 bases lay in between. CDR3 loop: CASSQDYLTEAFF. The CDR3 bases are TGTGCCAGCAGCCAAGACTACCTCACTGAAGCTTTCTTT. Full variable domain (outside the CDR3, taken from reference TRBV14 and TRBJ1-1): EAGVTQFPSHSVIEKGQTVTLRCDPISGHDNLYWYRRVMGKEIKFLLHFVKESKQDESGMPNNRFLAERTGGTYSTLKVQPAELEDSGVYFCASSQDYLTEAFFGQGTRLTVV.

V gene TRBV18 combines with J gene TRBJ1-1; 7 bases map to TRBD1. V shed 4 bases and J 1 base; nucleotides not matched to a gene: 3. Germline V gives CDR1 KGHSH, CDR2 LQKENI. The CDR3 has 14 residues. CDR3 amino acids: CASSQTGTNTEAFF. The CDR3 region has the DNA TGTGCCAGCTCACAGACAGGGACGAACACTGAAGCTTTCTTT. Based on the CDR3 plus reference TRBV18 and TRBJ1-1, the full variable domain is NAGVMQNPRHLVRRRGQEARLRCSPMKGHSHVYWYRQLPEEGLKFMVYLQKENIIDESGMPKERFSAEFPKEGPSILRIQQVVRGDSAAYFCASSQTGTNTEAFFGQGTRLTVV.

The chain links TRBV28 to TRBJ2-7, with TRBD1 identical over 9 bases. Trimming cost V 3 bases and J 0 bases; bases outside gene matches: 3. This CDR3 has 15 residues. Germline V CDR1 and CDR2: MDHEN, SYDVKM. DNA for the CDR3: TGTGCCAGCAGTTTTCCGGGACAGGGCTCCTACGAGCAGTACTTC. It codes for CASSFPGQGSYEQYF.

J is TRBJ2-1 and V is TRBV7-9, with TRBD2 matching over 12 bases. The V gene's germline CDR1 is SEHNR and CDR2 FQNEAQ (reference sequence). V trimming: 5 bases; J trimming: 5 bases; junction bases outside the gene matches: 16. CDR3 size: 19 residues. The CDR3, as DNA: TGTGCCAGCAGCCCAATAGTCGGACTAGCGGGACCGAGGGACAATGAGCAGTTCTTC. Amino acid sequence: CASSPIVGLAGPRDNEQFF.

V is TRBV9 and J is TRBJ1-2; tentative D call: TRBD1 (6 bases). The CDR3 runs to 15 residues. Trimming removed 6 bases from V and 6 bases from J, with 21 bases in between. Germline V lookup: CDR1 SGDLS, CDR2 YYNGEE. This CDR3 reads CASTTRGAGVHGYTF. CDR3 sequence (DNA): TGTGCCAGCACCACCAGGGGTGCCGGAGTCCATGGCTACACCTTC.

The chain is built from TRBV13 and TRBJ1-1; D is unresolved. The CDR3 runs 12 residues. The V and J ends lost 5 bases and 8 bases respectively, with 12 bases between them. Germline V lookup: CDR1 PRHDT, CDR2 FYEKMQ (reference sequence). The CDR3 loop is CASSALVVEAFF. CDR3 nucleotide sequence: TGTGCCAGCAGCGCTTTAGTCGTCGAAGCTTTCTTT.

J is TRBJ1-6 and V is TRBV7-9; 8 nucleotides align to TRBD1. Trimming removed 7 bases from V and 7 bases from J; junction bases left unmatched: 9. This CDR3 is built from 15 residues. Germline V lookup: CDR1 SEHNR, CDR2 FQNEAQ (reference sequence). The CDR3 here is CASNHPGTGNSPLHF. For the CDR3, the DNA is TGTGCCAGCAACCACCCCGGGACAGGCAATTCACCCCTCCACTTT.

The gene calls are TRBV7-2 and TRBJ2-5, with D possibly being TRBD1 (5 bases). This CDR3 spans 12 amino acids. Trimming left V 3 bases short and J 11 bases short, with 13 bases between. CDR1 and CDR2 (germline): SGHTA, FQGNSA. This chain's CDR3 is CASSLDTPTQYF. CDR3 bases: TGTGCCAGCAGCTTGGACACCCCTACACAGTACTTC.

The chain links TRBV29-1 to TRBJ2-7; TRBD1 aligns across 9 bases. Per the germline V gene, CDR1 is SQVTM and CDR2 is ANQGSEA. CDR3 length equals 15 residues. The trim removed 4 bases at V and 1 base at J, leaving 8 bases unmatched. The CDR3 region has the DNA TGCAGCGTTGTGCCGGCGGGACAGGGATCCTACGAGCAGTACTTC. The encoded protein is CSVVPAGQGSYEQYF.

The genes are TRBV5-6 and TRBJ2-1; a weak D match, TRBD2 (7 bases). Trimming took 1 base from V and 2 from J, leaving 16 bases between them. The CDR3 length is 17 residues. Germline V lookup: CDR1 SGHDT, CDR2 YYEEEE. CDR3 in amino acids: CASSLRVTGRAYNEQFF. CDR3 nucleotides: TGTGCCAGCAGCTTGAGGGTCACAGGGAGGGCCTACAATGAGCAGTTCTTC.

J is TRBJ1-6 and V is TRBV5-1; D is possibly TRBD1 (5 bases). V lost 0 bases to trimming and J lost 0 bases, with 7 bases between them. The CDR3 totals 16 residues. In germline, CDR1 is SGHRS, CDR2 YFSETQ. This chain's CDR3 is CASSLAGHSYNSPLHF. For the CDR3, the DNA is TGCGCCAGCAGCTTGGCTGGACACTCCTATAATTCACCCCTCCACTTT.

The chain employs TRBV30 and TRBJ2-3; D is possibly TRBD1 (6 bases). Trimming stripped 6 bases from V and 2 bases from J, with 18 bases between. Germline values: CDR1 GTSNPN, CDR2 SVGIG (reference sequence). This CDR3 has 15 residues. This CDR3 is CACPPGAGNTDTQYF. In nucleotides, the CDR3 is TGTGCCTGCCCCCCAGGGGCAGGGAACACAGATACGCAGTATTTT.

The rearrangement links TRBV28 to TRBJ1-5; no clear D. The CDR3 sequence is 13 residues long. Germline V gene lookup returns CDR1 MDHEN and CDR2 SYDVKM. V was pared by 6 bases and J by 6 bases, with 12 bases between. CDR3: CASSLARGQPQHF. CDR3 sequence (DNA): TGTGCCAGCAGCCTGGCTCGTGGTCAGCCCCAGCATTTT.

J is TRBJ2-7 and V is TRBV5-1, with 11 nucleotides matching TRBD1. Per the germline V gene, CDR1 is SGHRS and CDR2 is YFSETQ. This CDR3 spans 15 amino acids. V dropped 5 bases and J dropped 1; count of bases not matched to a gene: 5. The CDR3 sequence: CASRPGTGGSYEQYF. The CDR3 coding sequence is TGCGCCAGCAGACCCGGGACAGGGGGTTCCTACGAGCAGTACTTC.

V is TRBV29-1 and J is TRBJ2-5; D gene uncertain. Looked up from germline, CDR1 is SQVTM and CDR2 is ANQGSEA. Trimming took off 7 bases at V and 7 bases at J, with 10 bases between the two ends. The CDR3 is 10 residues long. CDR3 sequence reads: CSGTSGTQYF. Here the CDR3 DNA reads TGCAGCGGAACTTCTGGGACCCAGTACTTC.